This T cell receptor beta chain was documented in a study of identical twins. Study-wide results and limits: Cord blood beta clonotypes that were abundant carried fewer insertions, and memory repertoires showed no such trend. Among out-of-frame alpha sequences shared by twins, low generation probability occurred in excess. Because invariant MAIT and iNKT cells could be present, zero-insertion analyses could be partly confounded. The models gave estimates that fell short of the out-of-frame TCR alpha sharing seen in monozygotic twins.

The CDR3 runs to 16 residues. Germline V lookup: CDR1 ENHRY, CDR2 SYGVKD. Trimming shortened V by 2 bases and J by 2 bases, and 15 bases separated the two germline ends. This clonotype was counted at least ten times. Its specificity is not known. TCRdb independently ran MiXCR on the 5' RACE reads; one entry per CDR3 protein. Found here are 1.5 million to 2 million distinct CDR3 sequences, 32% of them singletons; the top ten hold less than 0.35%. The sample comprised cord blood. The receptor was derived from a newborn girl in good health. This chain links TRBV10-3 with TRBJ1-2; TRBD1 is a possible D gene (6 bases). CDR3 residues: CAISEQLGATNYGYTF. The CDR3 nucleotides are TGTGCCATCAGTGAGCAACTGGGGGCCACCAACTATGGCTACACCTTC.